This paragraph reports one T cell receptor (beta chain). Its target is not known. TCRdb's copy holds only in-frame clones and misses some; the assay was immunoSEQ multiplex PCR. There are about 20,000 clones in the sample; 80% to 85% occur only once, and more than 3.5% lies in the top ten. The data originate from a study of OX40 agonist ivuxolimab in advanced cancers. Study-level background: Patient treatment consisted of intravenous ivuxolimab administration every 2 weeks at 0.01 to 10 mg/kg.

Study-wide results and caveats: It was not determined which antigens were specifically recognized by the peripheral T cells that had undergone clonal expansion.

This CDR3 is built from 13 residues. Germline CDR1 and CDR2: SGHDT and YYEEEE. The V end was cut by 6 bases, the J end by 5 bases, with 13 bases between. Any history of autoimmune disease or systemic immunosuppression disqualified patients. Here the sequenced sample was CD4+ or CD8+ T cells sorted from blood, taken in a trial of the OX40 agonist ivuxolimab. This TCR was recovered from an adult with an advanced solid tumor such as melanoma, head and neck, liver or kidney cancer. The V call is TRBV5-6, the J call TRBJ2-3; D assignment may be TRBD1 or TRBD2 (5 bases each). The CDR3 DNA reads as TGTGCCAGCACCCTCTTGGGGGAAGATACGCAGTATTTT. Protein product: CASTLLGEDTQYF.